These 27 T cell receptor beta chains came from one sample sequenced in a study of lymphopenia after photon versus proton radiotherapy. Sequenced by immunoSEQ multiplex PCR; TCRdb stores in-frame clones only, minus some. This table holds tens of thousands of clones, roughly 85% found once. The sample was peripheral blood, taken from a patient treated with photon-based radiotherapy. The receptors originated from a man in his sixties with pancreatic cancer.

For the CDR3, the DNA is TGTGCCATCAGTGAGTACTCTGGGATAGGGTACGAGCAGTACTTC. This translates into CAISEYSGIGYEQYF. This chain connects TRBV10-3 to TRBJ2-7; no clear D gene. The CDR3 is 15 amino acids. V lost 1 base to trimming and J lost 4 bases, with 14 bases between them. Germline CDR1 and CDR2: ENHRY and SYGVKD.

The chain uses TRBV6-1 and TRBJ2-1; D is tentatively TRBD1 or TRBD2 (7 bases each). V was shortened by 11 bases and J by 3 bases, with 17 bases between the two germline ends. CDR3 length: 14 residues. Germline assignment: CDR1 MNHNS and CDR2 SASEGT. CDR3 protein: CAGGDDRDYNEQFF. The CDR3 nucleotides read TGTGCCGGGGGGGATGACAGGGACTACAATGAGCAGTTCTTC.

Worth noting for this clone: A junction end diverges from the germline sequence, so it may reflect a read error. The V and J genes are TRBV4-1 and TRBJ1-3; D ambiguous. From germline, CDR1 is MGHRA and CDR2 YSYEKL. CDR3 size: 16 residues. The CDR3 spells CASSQAITIYRNIIYF. The CDR3 region has the DNA TGCGCCAGCAGCCAAGCTATCACGATTTACCGAAACATCATATATTTT.

This chain joins TRBV5-6 and TRBJ1-4; 9 bases fit TRBD1. V lost 7 bases, J lost 7 bases, and 11 bases stayed unmatched. This CDR3 is 15 amino acids long. Germline V lookup: CDR1 SGHDT, CDR2 YYEEEE. The CDR3 spells CASQPTGGIGEKLFF. In DNA, the CDR3 is TGTGCCAGCCAACCTACAGGGGGCATTGGTGAAAAACTGTTTTTT.

V usage is TRBV6-5 and J usage is TRBJ2-7; perhaps D is TRBD1 or TRBD2 (5 bases each). There are 16 residues in the CDR3. V was pared by 0 bases and J by 3 bases, with 15 bases between. Germline CDR1 is MNHEY and CDR2 is SVGAGI. The CDR3 sequence: CASSYSKAGDLYEQYF. DNA for the CDR3: TGTGCCAGCAGTTACTCGAAGGCTGGGGACCTCTACGAGCAGTACTTC.

The gene calls are TRBV5-6 and TRBJ1-6; D is perhaps TRBD1 (6 bases). V shed 5 bases and J shed 10 bases, with 19 bases lying between them. CDR3 size: 15 residues. Germline CDR1 reads SGHDT; CDR2 reads YYEEEE. The CDR3 loop reads CASSRRRGGGSPLHF. CDR3 coding DNA: TGTGCCAGCAGTCGGAGGCGGGGGGGCGGCTCACCCCTCCACTTT. The full variable domain, with the rest looked up from reference TRBV5-6 and TRBJ1-6, is DAGVTQSPTHLIKTRGQQVTLRCSPKSGHDTVSWYQQALGQGPQFIFQYYEEEERQRGNFPDRFSGHQFPNYSSELNVNALLLGDSALYLCASSRRRGGGSPLHFGNGTRLTVT.

V gene TRBV23-1 combines with J gene TRBJ2-3, with D possibly being TRBD1 (5 bases). TRBV23-1 belongs to the ORF category, with a function that is uncertain. CDR3 length equals 16 residues. Trimming took off 7 bases at V and 2 bases at J, with 19 bases between the two ends. The CDR3 region has the DNA TGCGCCAGCATGAGGTCGAGGAACAGGCACACAGATACGCAGTATTTT. Translating it yields CASMRSRNRHTDTQYF.

The rearrangement links TRBV6-1 to TRBJ2-2, with D possibly being TRBD1 (5 bases). Germline V gives CDR1 MNHNS, CDR2 SASEGT. The germline V and J ends were trimmed by 6 bases and 3 bases, with 11 bases remaining between them. The CDR3 runs 14 residues. In DNA form, the CDR3 reads TGTGCCAGCAGCGAGACAGATTACACCGGGGAGCTGTTTTTT. Its protein is CASSETDYTGELFF.

The V gene is TRBV2, the J gene TRBJ2-3, with 16 bases that match TRBD2. The CDR3 has 20 amino acids. Germline trimming cut 7 bases from V and 3 bases from J; bases unmatched to any gene: 16. The V gene's germline CDR1 is SNHLY and CDR2 FYNNEI. Written as DNA, the CDR3 is TGTGCCAGCACCCCCCCTCCGGGACTAGCGGGGGGGCCTCTGACAGATACGCAGTATTTT. Its translation is CASTPPPGLAGGPLTDTQYF.

The CDR3 region is CASSLDRGPGELFF. The CDR3 coding sequence is TGTGCCAGCAGTCTTGACAGGGGTCCCGGGGAGCTGTTTTTT. The chain joins TRBV27 to TRBJ2-2, with 8 bases lining up with TRBD1. CDR3 size: 14 residues. J was trimmed by 6 bases and V by 5 bases; bases with no gene match: 5. CDR1 MNHEY and CDR2 SMNVEV come from the germline V gene (reference sequence).

The rearrangement links TRBV6-6 to TRBJ2-3; 7 bases agree with TRBD1. Unmatched junction bases numbered 8, after V lost 4 bases and J lost 1 base. The V gene's germline CDR1 is MNHNY and CDR2 SVGAGI (reference sequence). The CDR3 length is 16 residues. In nucleotides, the CDR3 is TGTGCCAGCAGTTCTGTGGGGACAGATGGCACAGATACGCAGTATTTT. Translating it yields CASSSVGTDGTDTQYF.

CDR3 DNA sequence: TGTGCCAGCTTGGAACACCTCAACATTCAGTACTTC. Its protein is CASLEHLNIQYF. The chain couples TRBV6-1 to TRBJ2-4; D gene unclear. Germline V gene lookup returns CDR1 MNHNS and CDR2 SASEGT. This CDR3 is 12 amino acids long. With 8 bases removed from V and 7 bases from J, the gap between germline ends came to 12 bases.

V is TRBV5-1 and J is TRBJ2-5, with TRBD2 matching over 10 bases. CDR3 length: 15 amino acids. Unmatched junction bases numbered 4, after V lost 0 bases and J lost 5 bases. Per the germline V gene, CDR1 is SGHRS and CDR2 is YFSETQ. CDR3 bases: TGCGCCAGCAGCTTGGCAGCGGGGGGGTCGGAGACCCAGTACTTC. This translates into CASSLAAGGSETQYF. Full variable domain (missing parts from reference TRBV5-1 and TRBJ2-5): KAGVTQTPRYLIKTRGQQVTLSCSPISGHRSVSWYQQTPGQGLQFLFEYFSETQRNKGNFPGRFSGRQFSNSRSEMNVSTLELGDSALYLCASSLAAGGSETQYFGPGTRLLVL.

The chain combines TRBV11-3 with TRBJ1-1; D is unresolved. The ends were cut back, 5 bases at V and 1 base at J, with 8 bases in the middle. This CDR3 has 13 residues. Germline V gene lookup returns CDR1 SGHNT and CDR2 YENEEA. CDR3 coding DNA: TGTGCCAGCAGCCCGGGTGCGAACACTGAAGCTTTCTTT. Its translation is CASSPGANTEAFF. The full variable domain, in which reference TRBV11-3 and TRBJ1-1 provide the parts outside the CDR3, is EAGVVQSPRYKIIEKKQPVAFWCNPISGHNTLYWYLQNLGQGPELLIRYENEEAVDDSQLPKDRFSAERLKGVDSTLKIQPAELGDSAVYLCASSPGANTEAFFGQGTRLTVV.

The CDR3 loop reads CASRRQGISYGYTF. CDR3 nucleotide sequence: TGTGCCAGCAGGCGACAGGGAATTAGCTATGGCTACACCTTC. V is TRBV27 and J is TRBJ1-2; 7 nucleotides align to TRBD1. The CDR3 length is 14 residues. The germline V gene encodes CDR1 MNHEY and CDR2 SMNVEV (reference sequence). Trimming took 6 bases from V and 4 from J; bases not matched to a gene: 8.

The CDR3 loop reads CASSGLAGEQFF. Written as DNA, the CDR3 is TGTGCCAGCAGTGGCCTAGCCGGTGAGCAGTTCTTC. V gene TRBV2 combines with J gene TRBJ2-1; perhaps TRBD2 as D (5 bases). There are 12 residues in the CDR3. Trimming took off 4 bases at V and 9 bases at J, with 10 bases between the two ends. CDR1 and CDR2 (germline): SNHLY, FYNNEI. The full variable domain, its missing parts supplied by reference TRBV2 and TRBJ2-1, is EPEVTQTPSHQVTQMGQEVILRCVPISNHLYFYWYRQILGQKVEFLVSFYNNEISEKSEIFDDQFSVERPDGSNFTLKIRSTKLEDSAMYFCASSGLAGEQFFGPGTRLTVL.

This chain links TRBV6-6 with TRBJ1-5; D remains ambiguous. This CDR3 is built from 13 residues. The V end lost 6 bases, the J end lost 5 bases, and 11 bases lay between the germline ends. The V gene's germline CDR1 is MNHNY and CDR2 SVGAGI (reference sequence). Here the CDR3 reads CASRRLWDQPQHF. The DNA for the CDR3 is TGTGCCAGCAGACGACTCTGGGATCAGCCCCAGCATTTT.

The DNA of the CDR3 is TGTGCCAGCTCACCAAACAGGGGGCGCGACGGCTACACCTTC. Protein product: CASSPNRGRDGYTF. V and J are TRBV18 and TRBJ1-2; 9 nucleotides line up with TRBD1. This CDR3 spans 14 amino acids. Germline-derived CDR1 and CDR2 are KGHSH and LQKENI. Trimming took 2 bases from V and 8 from J; bases not matched to a gene: 6.

The V gene is TRBV6-5, the J gene TRBJ1-2; D is ambiguous. The germline V gene encodes CDR1 MNHEY and CDR2 SVGAGI. The CDR3 sequence is 16 residues long. Between the trimmed V and J ends, which lost 0 bases and 0 bases, there was a span of 11 bases. The CDR3 spells CASSYSYSGPNYGYTF. The CDR3 region has the DNA TGTGCCAGCAGTTACTCATACAGTGGCCCTAACTATGGCTACACCTTC.

The CDR3 region has the DNA TGTGCCAGTAGTATAGTCGACAGGGTGGCGGATCAGCCCCAGCATTTT. Its translation is CASSIVDRVADQPQHF. V usage is TRBV19 and J usage is TRBJ1-5, with 7 bases fitting TRBD1. V dropped 1 base and J dropped 5; count of bases not matched to a gene: 8. Germline assignment: CDR1 LNHDA and CDR2 SQIVND (reference sequence). The CDR3 has 16 residues.

CDR3 loop: CASSVMPLMNTEAFF. The CDR3 nucleotides are TGTGCCAGCAGCGTAATGCCCCTCATGAACACTGAAGCTTTCTTT. The chain combines TRBV9 with TRBJ1-1; D uncertain. Germline V lookup: CDR1 SGDLS, CDR2 YYNGEE. CDR3 length: 15 residues. Trimming stripped 1 base from V and 0 bases from J, with 10 bases between.

This rearrangement joins TRBV7-2 to TRBJ1-3; TRBD1 is a possible D gene (5 bases). V was cut by 3 bases and J by 4 bases, with 16 bases left in between. CDR3 length: 16 residues. Germline V gene sequence: CDR1 SGHTA, CDR2 FQGNSA. The CDR3 DNA is TGTGCCAGCAGCTTTAGTTCGGTAGGGGTAGGAAACACCATATATTTT. It encodes CASSFSSVGVGNTIYF.

The chain recombines TRBV6-4 with TRBJ2-1; TRBD2 matches at 13 bases. CDR3 length: 17 amino acids. Trimming at V came to 0 bases and at J to 7 bases, leaving 6 bases not matched to a gene. CDR1 is MRHNA and CDR2 is SNTAGT in the germline V gene. The CDR3 nucleotides are TGTGCCAGCAGTGACTCTCCGACTAGCGGGGGGAGGAATGAGCAGTTCTTC. It specifies CASSDSPTSGGRNEQFF.

The V call is TRBV5-6, the J call TRBJ2-7; unclear D gene. The V gene lost 0 bases and the J gene lost 4 bases, with 5 bases spanning the gap. CDR1 and CDR2 (germline): SGHDT, YYEEEE. This CDR3 spans 12 amino acids. The CDR3 DNA reads TGTGCCAGCAGCTTGGCCATGTACGAGCAGTACTTC. This encodes CASSLAMYEQYF.

The chain is built from TRBV11-3 and TRBJ1-4; D ambiguous. Germline V gene data show CDR1 as SGHNT and CDR2 as YENEEA. The CDR3 runs to 18 residues. Trimming shortened V by 6 bases and J by 5 bases, and 25 bases separated the two germline ends. CDR3 nucleotides: TGTGCCAGCAGTGATTGTGAAGGTCTCCTAGTCGACAATGAAAAACTGTTTTTT. Translated: CASSDCEGLLVDNEKLFF.

The J gene is TRBJ2-7, the V gene TRBV2; D gene uncertain. The CDR3 length is 13 residues. Germline CDR1 SNHLY, CDR2 FYNNEI. V was shortened by 8 bases and J by 3 bases, with 14 bases between the two germline ends. CDR3 bases: TGTGCCAGCGCCCCCCGGCCGGACTACGAGCAGTACTTC. Translation gives CASAPRPDYEQYF. Filled out from reference TRBV2 and TRBJ2-7, the complete variable domain reads EPEVTQTPSHQVTQMGQEVILRCVPISNHLYFYWYRQILGQKVEFLVSFYNNEISEKSEIFDDQFSVERPDGSNFTLKIRSTKLEDSAMYFCASAPRPDYEQYFGPGTRLTVT.

The chain links TRBV9 to TRBJ2-6; TRBD1 is a possible D gene (6 bases). CDR1 and CDR2 from the germline V gene are SGDLS and YYNGEE. Between the trimmed V and J ends, which lost 4 bases and 2 bases, there was a span of 10 bases. The CDR3 runs to 15 residues. For the CDR3, the DNA is TGTGCCAGCAGCAAACAGGGAACTGGGGCCAACGTCCTGACTTTC. This gives the protein CASSKQGTGANVLTF.